This T cell receptor (beta chain) originates from a study of response to subunit inactivated influenza vaccine. Study results and caveats: Only a handful of new T cells, the authors suggested, are recruited with each seasonal influenza vaccination.

About this clonotype: Its target is not known.

TCRdb re-analysed the RT-PCR reads in MiXCR, keeping a single row per CDR3 protein. The repertoire holds hundreds of thousands of distinct CDR3 sequences, with approximately 7.7% as singletons. The CDR3 consists of 13 residues. V lost 1 base to trimming and J lost 2 bases; unmatched junction nucleotides: 1. CDR1 and CDR2 (germline): DFQATT, SNEGSKA (reference sequence). The receptor was isolated from a man aged 45-69 years who received an inactivated influenza vaccine. Here the sequenced sample was PBMCs from blood, taken about 23 months after vaccination. The chain is built from TRBV20-1 and TRBJ2-7, with 8 bases identical to TRBD2. The CDR3, as DNA: TGCAGTGCTAGAGCCGGGGGGGCCTACGAGCAGTACTTC. As protein: CSARAGGAYEQYF.